The rows below give T cell receptor beta chains drawn from one sample of a study of T-cell reconstitution after alpha-beta-depleted transplantation in children. TCRdb redid the calling of the PCR reads with MiXCR, one entry per CDR3 protein. The sample carries about 480,000 distinct CDR3 sequences, about 12% recorded once. The sample here was PBMCs from the stem cell graft donor, taken from the stem cell graft. The receptors shown here come from a human donor who donated a stem cell graft to a child with combined immunodeficiency. Each CDR3 is given with its conserved first and last residue. The order of the fields is clone size, J gene, V gene, D gene, CDR3 DNA, CDR3 protein. The D gene is left open where the match is weak. Some rows have no size entry. The others give once, few or many, or a class for an expanded clone.

-	TRBJ1-1	TRBV7-3	-	TGTGCCAGCAGCTTAACACCGGGTTCTGAAGCTTTCTTT	CASSLTPGSEAFF
many	TRBJ2-2	TRBV4-3	-	TGCGCCAGCAGCCAAGAGAGGACGAACACCGGGGAGCTGTTTTTT	CASSQERTNTGELFF
-	TRBJ1-2	TRBV9	TRBD1	TGTGCCAGCAGCGTAGGGGAGGGGGCAGGCTATGGCTACACCTTC	CASSVGEGAGYGYTF
few	TRBJ2-2	TRBV9	TRBD2	TGTGCCAGCAGCGCCCTCAGCGGGAGGTTTCCCGGGGAGCTGTTTTTT	CASSALSGRFPGELFF
-	TRBJ2-1	TRBV12-3/TRBV12-4	-	TGTGCCAGCAGTTCCGGAGGCAGGAATGAGCAGTTCTTC	CASSSGGRNEQFF
many	TRBJ2-3	TRBV9	-	TGTGCCAGCAGCGTACGTCCGGATACTAGCACAGATACGCAGTATTTT	CASSVRPDTSTDTQYF
few	TRBJ2-2	TRBV24-1	-	TGTGCCACCAGTGATTTGCCTAGAACCGGGGAGCTGTTTTTT	CATSDLPRTGELFF
-	TRBJ2-2	TRBV4-3	-	TGCGCCAGCAGCCAAGATTGGAGACTTAACACCGGGGAGCTGTTTTTT	CASSQDWRLNTGELFF
-	TRBJ2-5	TRBV29-1	-	TGCAGCGTTGAAGGGGTGGCGGAGACCCAGTACTTC	CSVEGVAETQYF
few	TRBJ2-1	TRBV7-9	TRBD2	TGTGCCAGCAGCTTAGAACTAGCGGGAATTGAGCAGTTCTTC	CASSLELAGIEQFF
-	TRBJ2-7	TRBV27	-	TGTGCCAGCAGTTTGCGGGCTGTCCAGTCCTACGAGCAGTACTTC	CASSLRAVQSYEQYF
few	TRBJ2-2	TRBV6-5	-	TGTGCCAGCAGATACGGACCTAGAGGAATGAACACCGGGGAGCTGTTTTTT	CASRYGPRGMNTGELFF
few	TRBJ2-5	TRBV10-3	-	TGTGCCATCAGTGACATATTCCAAGAGACCCAGTACTTC	CAISDIFQETQYF
-	TRBJ2-7	TRBV5-1	-	TGCGCCAGCAGCGCCCCGGGGAATCCCGAGCAGTACTTC	CASSAPGNPEQYF
-	TRBJ1-6	TRBV7-8	-	TGTGCCAGCAGCTTTGGGGCGGGGGAAGGTTCACCCCTCCACTTT	CASSFGAGEGSPLHF
many	TRBJ1-2	TRBV6-2/TRBV6-3	-	TGTGCCAGCAGTTTAGCAGGTGGCTACACCTTC	CASSLAGGYTF
many	TRBJ2-3	TRBV7-3	-	TGTGCCAGCAGCTTGCTTGGCGGCACAGATACGCAGTATTTT	CASSLLGGTDTQYF
many	TRBJ2-3	TRBV3-1	-	TGTGCCAGCAGCCGAGGCAGGGCTACAGATACGCAGTATTTT	CASSRGRATDTQYF
-	TRBJ2-7	TRBV20-1	TRBD1	TGCAGTGCCCCCCCAGGGGGCTCGTACGAGCAGTACTTC	CSAPPGGSYEQYF
few	TRBJ2-1	TRBV25-1	-	TGTGCCAGCAGTGACCCCGGTCCGGTAGGGGATGAGCAGTTCTTC	CASSDPGPVGDEQFF
-	TRBJ2-7	TRBV18	-	TGTGCCAGCTCACCACTATCTCACGAGCAGTACTTC	CASSPLSHEQYF
-	TRBJ2-1	TRBV9	TRBD2	TGTGCCAGCAGCGTAAGCGGGATCGGTGAGCAGTTCTTC	CASSVSGIGEQFF
-	TRBJ1-1	TRBV12-3/TRBV12-4	-	TGTGCCAGCAGCCCCGTAAGGGGAGCAGCTTTCTTT	CASSPVRGAAFF
many	TRBJ2-3	TRBV7-2	TRBD2	TGTGCCAGCAGCAAGTGGACTAGCGCGACAGATACGCAGTATTTT	CASSKWTSATDTQYF
many	TRBJ2-3	TRBV7-2	-	TGTGCCAGCAGCTTAGCCTCCACTCTGGGAGGAGATACGCAGTATTTT	CASSLASTLGGDTQYF
-	TRBJ2-3	TRBV11-1	TRBD2	TGTGCCAGCAGCTACCCGCCTTGGACTAGCGGGGGGGATTTAGATACGCAGTATTTT	CASSYPPWTSGGDLDTQYF
many	TRBJ2-7	TRBV21-1	-	TGTGCCAGCATGGACCAAAGACCGGGACAGACATCCTACGAGCAGTACTTC	CASMDQRPGQTSYEQYF
many	TRBJ2-1	TRBV10-3	TRBD2	TGTGCCATCAAGGGCGGGAGGGTCACTGATGAGCAGTTCTTC	CAIKGGRVTDEQFF
many	TRBJ2-3	TRBV5-1	-	TGCGCCAGCAGCTTGGGGGCCAGGGCTCCTGGGGATACGCAGTATTTT	CASSLGARAPGDTQYF
-	TRBJ2-1	TRBV9	-	TGTGCCAGCAGCGTAGGAAACTCCTACAATGAGCAGTTCTTC	CASSVGNSYNEQFF
few	TRBJ2-1	TRBV10-3	TRBD2	TGTGCCATCAGTCCCGGTTCTAGCGGGCCAAATGAGCAGTTCTTC	CAISPGSSGPNEQFF
-	TRBJ1-5	TRBV12-3/TRBV12-4	TRBD1	TGTGCCAGCAGCTACGGACAGGGGAGGGATCAGCCCCAGCATTTT	CASSYGQGRDQPQHF
few	TRBJ2-3	TRBV5-6	-	TGTGCCAGCAGCTTGGACCCCCCGGGGGCGCGGACAGATACGCAGTATTTT	CASSLDPPGARTDTQYF
-	TRBJ2-4	TRBV7-8	-	TGTGCCAGCAGTCTTACGTCGGGGTACGGCATTCAGTACTTC	CASSLTSGYGIQYF
few	TRBJ1-2	TRBV6-1	TRBD1	TGTGCCAGCAGGACAGGGATAGGAACCTATGGCTACACCTTC	CASRTGIGTYGYTF